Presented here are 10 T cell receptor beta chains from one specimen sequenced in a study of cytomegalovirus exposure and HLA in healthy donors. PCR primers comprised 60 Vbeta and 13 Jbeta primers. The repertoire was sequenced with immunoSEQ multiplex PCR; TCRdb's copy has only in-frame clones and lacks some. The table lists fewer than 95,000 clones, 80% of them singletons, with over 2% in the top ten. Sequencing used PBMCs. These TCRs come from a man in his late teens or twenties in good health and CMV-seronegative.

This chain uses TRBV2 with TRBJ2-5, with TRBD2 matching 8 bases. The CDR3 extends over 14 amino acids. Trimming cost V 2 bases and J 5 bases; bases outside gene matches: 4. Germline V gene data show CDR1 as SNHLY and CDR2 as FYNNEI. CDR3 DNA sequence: TGTGCCAGCAGTGAACGGGGGGGTGAGGAGACCCAGTACTTC. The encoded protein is CASSERGGEETQYF.

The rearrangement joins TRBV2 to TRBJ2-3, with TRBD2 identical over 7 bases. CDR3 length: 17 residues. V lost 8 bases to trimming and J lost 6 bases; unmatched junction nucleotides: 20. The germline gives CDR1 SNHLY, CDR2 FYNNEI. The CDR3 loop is CASSRTKAGITSDTQYF. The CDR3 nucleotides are TGTGCCAGCTCACGAACTAAAGCGGGGATAACATCTGATACGCAGTATTTT.

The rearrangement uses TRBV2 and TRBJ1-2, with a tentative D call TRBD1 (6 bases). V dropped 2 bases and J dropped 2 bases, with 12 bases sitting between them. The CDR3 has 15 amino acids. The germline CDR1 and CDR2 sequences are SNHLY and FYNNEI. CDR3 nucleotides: TGTGCCAGCAGTGAATGGCCCACAGGGAACTATGGCTACACCTTC. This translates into CASSEWPTGNYGYTF.

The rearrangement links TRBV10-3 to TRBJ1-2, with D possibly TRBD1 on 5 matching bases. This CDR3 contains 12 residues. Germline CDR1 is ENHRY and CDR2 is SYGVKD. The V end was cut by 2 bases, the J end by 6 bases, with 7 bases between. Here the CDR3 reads CAISESRDGYTF. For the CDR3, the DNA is TGTGCCATCAGTGAGAGCAGGGATGGCTACACCTTC.

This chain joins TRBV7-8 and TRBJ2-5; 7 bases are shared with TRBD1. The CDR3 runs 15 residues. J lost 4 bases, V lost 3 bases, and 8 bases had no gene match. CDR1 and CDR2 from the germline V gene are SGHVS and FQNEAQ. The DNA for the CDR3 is TGTGCCAGCAGCTTCCGTCGACAGGGCGGAGAGACCCAGTACTTC. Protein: CASSFRRQGGETQYF.

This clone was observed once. CDR3 nucleotide sequence: TGTGCCAGCAGCCCGGTGGGAAACACCATATATTTT. This encodes CASSPVGNTIYF. The chain has TRBV9 and TRBJ1-3, with D unclear. Germline CDR1 is SGDLS and CDR2 is YYNGEE. The CDR3 covers 12 residues. V lost 4 bases and J 4 bases, leaving 6 bases between the germline ends.

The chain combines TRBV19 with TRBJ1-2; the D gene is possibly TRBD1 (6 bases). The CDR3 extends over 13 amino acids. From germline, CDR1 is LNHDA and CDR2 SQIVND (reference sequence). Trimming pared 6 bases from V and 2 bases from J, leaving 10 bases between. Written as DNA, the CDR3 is TGTGCCAGTAGCCCAGGGGCAAACTATGGCTACACCTTC. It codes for CASSPGANYGYTF.

As DNA, the CDR3 is TGTGCCAGCAGCTTAGAAGGACTAGCGGGGGGCGGAGAGACCCAGTACTTC. Encoded protein: CASSLEGLAGGGETQYF. The chain couples TRBV11-2 to TRBJ2-5, with 14 bases aligning to TRBD2. The CDR3 has 17 amino acids. Germline loops: CDR1 SGHAT, CDR2 FQNNGV. V lost 0 bases and J lost 4; bases outside the gene matches: 4.

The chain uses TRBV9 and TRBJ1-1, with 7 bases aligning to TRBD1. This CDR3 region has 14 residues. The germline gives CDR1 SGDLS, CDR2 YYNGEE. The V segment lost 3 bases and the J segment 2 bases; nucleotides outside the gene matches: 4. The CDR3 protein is CASSGTGVNTEAFF. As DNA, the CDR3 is TGTGCCAGCAGCGGAACAGGGGTTAACACTGAAGCTTTCTTT.

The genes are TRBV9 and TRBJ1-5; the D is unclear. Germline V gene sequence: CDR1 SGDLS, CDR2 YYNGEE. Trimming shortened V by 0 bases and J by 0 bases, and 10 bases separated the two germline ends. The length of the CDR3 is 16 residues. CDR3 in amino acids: CASSVGADISNQPQHF. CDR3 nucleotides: TGTGCCAGCAGCGTAGGGGCAGATATTAGCAATCAGCCCCAGCATTTT.